Below, 20 T cell receptor beta chains from the same sample are listed, as sequenced in a study of T cell responses to AZD1222 COVID-19 vaccine (dated by TCRdb to the early 2020s). Taken with the paper, the label for time point translates to: baseline before first vaccination. The receptor library was made with the immunoSEQ multiplex PCR assay. TCRdb provides this immuneACCESS table in a form limited to in-frame rearrangements. Some clones are lacking; in checked studies, under half of them reflect an unresolved V gene, and why the rest are absent is not known. Recorded for this sample are fewer than 150,000 clones; approximately 92% of them occurred a single time. Around 15% of the sample goes to the ten largest clones. The source material was peripheral blood, sampled on day 0 of AZD1222 vaccination. These receptors all come from an adult in good health.

This chain connects TRBV21-1 to TRBJ2-3; the table's D gene call, TRBD2, was not cross checked with the DNA. TRBV21-1 is termed a pseudogene. CDR3 length: 18 residues. The CDR3 bases are TGTGCCAGCAGCACCCAGCTTAGGAAGCGGGGGGGTTCAGATACGCAGTATTTT. The encoded protein is CASSTQLRKRGGSDTQYF.

The chain recombines TRBV5-1 with TRBJ1-6; 7 positions agree with TRBD1. This CDR3 spans 16 amino acids. J was trimmed by 4 bases and V by 4 bases; bases with no gene match: 8. Germline V gene sequence: CDR1 SGHRS, CDR2 YFSETQ. CDR3 protein: CASSPTGTVYNSPLHF. DNA of the CDR3: TGCGCCAGCAGCCCAACCGGGACAGTTTATAATTCACCCCTCCACTTT. The variable domain in full, with the rest retrieved from reference TRBV5-1 and TRBJ1-6, is KAGVTQTPRYLIKTRGQQVTLSCSPISGHRSVSWYQQTPGQGLQFLFEYFSETQRNKGNFPGRFSGRQFSNSRSEMNVSTLELGDSALYLCASSPTGTVYNSPLHFGNGTRLTVT.

The chain combines TRBV12-3 or TRBV12-4 with TRBJ1-2; no reliable D call. This CDR3 region has 11 residues. V lost 4 bases, J lost 7 bases, and 7 bases lay in between. CDR3 in DNA: TGTGCCAGCAGTTCCCGGACTGGCTACACCTTC. Residues: CASSSRTGYTF.

The chain couples TRBV12-3 or TRBV12-4 to TRBJ2-1; D is uncertain. The germline V and J ends were trimmed by 3 bases and 9 bases, with 12 bases remaining between them. The CDR3 length is 13 residues. This chain's CDR3 is CASSFTLAGEQFF. In DNA, the CDR3 is TGTGCCAGCAGTTTTACCTTGGCAGGTGAGCAGTTCTTC.

The gene calls are TRBV6-2 or TRBV6-3 and TRBJ1-1, with 8 positions matching TRBD1. Germline values: CDR1 MNHEY, CDR2 SVGEGT. The CDR3 runs 15 residues. V trimming: 5 bases; J trimming: 1 base; junction bases outside the gene matches: 6. CDR3 protein: CASSPPDRGNTEAFF. The CDR3 coding sequence is TGTGCCAGCAGTCCCCCCGACAGGGGGAACACTGAAGCTTTCTTT.

This sequence joins TRBV5-4 and TRBJ2-2; D is unclear. Per germline, CDR1 SGHNT and CDR2 YYREEE (reference sequence). The CDR3 consists of 13 residues. V lost 0 bases and J 5 bases, leaving 5 bases between the germline ends. The CDR3: CASSLGPTGELFF. In DNA, the CDR3 is TGTGCCAGCAGCTTGGGGCCTACCGGGGAGCTGTTTTTT.

The chain recombines TRBV9 with TRBJ1-1, with TRBD1 matching over 10 bases. This CDR3 spans 14 amino acids. Germline V lookup: CDR1 SGDLS, CDR2 YYNGEE. V lost 4 bases, J lost 5 bases, and 5 bases stayed unmatched. CDR3 DNA sequence: TGTGCCAGCAGCTTCGGGACAGGGGTTACTGAAGCTTTCTTT. Encoded protein: CASSFGTGVTEAFF.

The rearrangement joins TRBV7-2 to TRBJ2-7; 8 nucleotides match TRBD1. This CDR3 contains 14 residues. The trim removed 4 bases at V and 6 bases at J, leaving 8 bases unmatched. The germline CDR1 and CDR2 sequences are SGHTA and FQGNSA. This CDR3 reads CASSSRTGWGEQYF. CDR3 DNA: TGTGCCAGCAGCTCCCGGACAGGGTGGGGCGAGCAGTACTTC.

The chain links TRBV3-1 (or the pseudogene TRBV3-2) to TRBJ1-2; D ambiguous. CDR1 LGHDT and CDR2 YNNKEL come from the germline V gene (reference sequence). The CDR3 runs 15 residues. V lost 0 bases, J lost 4 bases, and 12 bases lay in between. In DNA, the CDR3 is TGTGCCAGCAGCCAAGAAGCGAAGGACCCCTATGGCTACACCTTC. This gives the protein CASSQEAKDPYGYTF.

The chain uses TRBV11-2 and TRBJ2-7; D perhaps matches TRBD1 (6 bases). The germline V gene has CDR1 SGHAT and CDR2 FQNNGV. The ends were cut back, 5 bases at V and 4 bases at J, with 15 bases in the middle. The CDR3 is 14 residues long. CDR3 region: CASSAAGDIYEQYF. For the CDR3, the DNA is TGTGCCAGCAGCGCCGCAGGGGACATTTACGAGCAGTACTTC. The full variable domain, in which reference TRBV11-2 and TRBJ2-7 provide the parts outside the CDR3, is EAGVAQSPRYKIIEKRQSVAFWCNPISGHATLYWYQQILGQGPKLLIQFQNNGVVDDSQLPKDRFSAERLKGVDSTLKIQPAKLEDSAVYLCASSAAGDIYEQYFGPGTRLTVT.

The chain is built from TRBV10-3 and TRBJ1-3; D not resolved. In germline, CDR1 is ENHRY, CDR2 SYGVKD. The CDR3 totals 13 residues. V gave up 9 bases and J gave up 8 bases, with 17 bases separating them. Here the CDR3 DNA reads TGTGCCATACTGGACGCAGCTGTGGACACCATATATTTT. Its translation is CAILDAAVDTIYF.

The rearrangement joins TRBV2 to TRBJ2-7, with D possibly TRBD2 on 6 matching bases. Trimming shortened V by 5 bases and J by 5 bases, and 19 bases separated the two germline ends. In germline, CDR1 is SNHLY, CDR2 FYNNEI. This CDR3 region has 15 residues. Here the CDR3 reads CASSKQLAPLDEQYF. In nucleotides, the CDR3 is TGTGCCAGCAGTAAACAACTAGCCCCATTAGACGAGCAGTACTTC. The full variable domain, in which reference TRBV2 and TRBJ2-7 provide the parts outside the CDR3, is EPEVTQTPSHQVTQMGQEVILRCVPISNHLYFYWYRQILGQKVEFLVSFYNNEISEKSEIFDDQFSVERPDGSNFTLKIRSTKLEDSAMYFCASSKQLAPLDEQYFGPGTRLTVT.

With regard to this clone: One end of the junction varies from germline; a read error may be responsible. The chain couples TRBV19 to TRBJ1-3; no firm D call. From germline, CDR1 is LNHDA and CDR2 SQIVND (reference sequence). This CDR3 has 11 residues. The CDR3 protein is CASIHGDTIYF. CDR3 in DNA: TGTGCCAGTATTCATGGAGACACCATATATTTT.

The chain is built from TRBV24-1 and TRBJ2-5, with a possible D match to TRBD2 (6 bases). Trimming took off 6 bases at V and 5 bases at J, with 12 bases between the two ends. The CDR3 extends over 13 amino acids. CDR1 KGHDR and CDR2 SFDVKD come from the germline V gene. The CDR3, as DNA: TGTGCCACCAGTAGGCGGGATGGGGAGACCCAGTACTTC. It codes for CATSRRDGETQYF.

The chain couples TRBV3-1 (or the pseudogene TRBV3-2) to TRBJ2-2; TRBD1 agrees at 8 bases. The V segment lost 4 bases and the J segment 4 bases; nucleotides outside the gene matches: 8. There are 16 residues in the CDR3. Germline V gene sequence: CDR1 LGHDT, CDR2 YNNKEL (reference sequence). CDR3 DNA: TGTGCCAGCAGCCCGGGGACAGGAGGCGGCACCGGGGAGCTGTTTTTT. Amino acids: CASSPGTGGGTGELFF.

This chain joins TRBV2 and TRBJ2-4, with D uncertain. Germline V CDR1 and CDR2: SNHLY, FYNNEI. This CDR3 has 16 residues. V was trimmed by 2 bases and J by 0 bases, leaving 11 bases between them. The CDR3: CASSERWALAKNIQYF. CDR3 coding DNA: TGTGCCAGCAGTGAAAGGTGGGCACTAGCCAAAAACATTCAGTACTTC.

The chain carries TRBV6-1 and TRBJ2-1; D may be TRBD1 or TRBD2 (5 bases each). This CDR3 is built from 14 residues. The V gene's germline CDR1 is MNHNS and CDR2 SASEGT. The V gene lost 1 base and the J gene lost 8 bases, with 12 bases spanning the gap. CDR3: CASSEVPGRDEQFF. The CDR3, as DNA: TGTGCCAGCAGTGAAGTGCCAGGGCGGGATGAGCAGTTCTTC.

The genes are TRBV14 and TRBJ1-2, with TRBD1 matching over 9 bases. V was pared by 2 bases and J by 6 bases, with 10 bases of the junction left unmatched. The CDR3 is made up of 16 amino acids. Per germline, CDR1 SGHDN and CDR2 FVKESK. DNA for the CDR3: TGTGCCAGCAGCCAAATTGGGACAGGGCCCTCGAATGGCTACACCTTC. This gives the protein CASSQIGTGPSNGYTF. The full variable domain, its missing parts supplied by reference TRBV14 and TRBJ1-2, is EAGVTQFPSHSVIEKGQTVTLRCDPISGHDNLYWYRRVMGKEIKFLLHFVKESKQDESGMPNNRFLAERTGGTYSTLKVQPAELEDSGVYFCASSQIGTGPSNGYTFGSGTRLTVV.

The chain recombines TRBV5-6 with TRBJ1-2, with D unresolved. Germline V gene data show CDR1 as SGHDT and CDR2 as YYEEEE. This CDR3 spans 15 amino acids. The V and J ends lost 4 bases and 4 bases respectively, with 17 bases between them. The CDR3 nucleotides are TGTGCCAGCAGCGGTGAGGGCAGGACCCTCTATGGCTACACCTTC. Translation: CASSGEGRTLYGYTF.

The chain is built from TRBV30 and TRBJ1-5; D is ambiguous. Germline CDR1 GTSNPN, CDR2 SVGIG (reference sequence). V shed 4 bases and J shed 7 bases, with 14 bases lying between them. The CDR3 totals 13 residues. This chain's CDR3 is CAWNPGNGQPQHF. The CDR3, as DNA: TGTGCCTGGAACCCAGGAAACGGGCAGCCCCAGCATTTT.